The present entry profiles one T cell receptor (beta chain) with its context. V trimming: 6 bases; J trimming: 9 bases; junction bases outside the gene matches: 18. This CDR3 is 17 amino acids long. The germline CDR1 and CDR2 sequences are SGHTA and FQGNSA. This entry is derived from a study of technical replicates of blood from a handful of donors. Sequencing used immunoSEQ multiplex PCR; TCRdb keeps in-frame clones, though not all of them. The profile covers just over 80,000 clones, with approximately 96% appearing a single time and around 0.28% taken by the ten largest. This clonotype originated in a human donor in good health. The chain has TRBV7-2 and TRBJ2-1, with 9 bases matching TRBD1. The sequencing sample was made of T cells isolated from PBMCs. For the CDR3, the DNA is TGTGCCAGCAGATACCGGACAGGGGCTTCTGTCAACGGTGAGCAGTTCTTC. This encodes CASRYRTGASVNGEQFF.